This T cell receptor (beta chain) appears in the sequencing data of a study of CD8 T cells in ankylosing spondylitis. Broader study findings: Enrichment of disease-linked clones was reportedly significant in matched ankylosing spondylitis synovial fluid.

Quantitative 5'-RACE with molecular barcodes produced the TCR beta libraries. TCRdb analysed the 5' RACE reads with MiXCR anew, one entry per CDR3 protein. The profile covers approximately 35,000 distinct CDR3 sequences, with approximately 9.9% appearing a single time and roughly a fifth taken by the ten largest. Trimming stripped 2 bases from V and 5 bases from J, with 15 bases between. Per germline, CDR1 MDHEN and CDR2 SYDVKM. The CDR3 is made up of 15 amino acids. By sample fraction, this clonotype is medium-sized. Its antigen is undetermined. Material for sequencing was synovial fluid, either unsorted or a sorted T cell fraction (not recorded which). This chain uses TRBV28 with TRBJ1-1; maybe TRBD1 (5 bases). This receptor was identified in a male donor with ankylosing spondylitis. Here the CDR3 reads CASSLKIAGLTEAFF. The CDR3 nucleotides read TGTGCCAGCAGTTTAAAAATCGCAGGGCTGACTGAAGCTTTCTTT.